The clone carrying this T cell receptor (beta chain) was seen repeatedly, ten times or more. This specimen belongs to a study of regulatory T cells in long-lasting Graves disease. Between the trimmed V and J ends, which lost 0 bases and 7 bases, there was a span of 18 bases. Germline V gene sequence: CDR1 SGHAT, CDR2 FQNNGV. The CDR3 loop spans 16 amino acids. The time point was: newly diagnosed GD, antithyroid drugs for less than 3 months. There was RNA extracted from PBMCs, and the TCR library was made from it. With iRepertoire HTBI primers and Arm-PCR of CDR3 regions, TCR beta libraries were built. In TCRdb, the multiplex PCR reads were re-called with MiXCR into one record per CDR3 protein. Among 400,000 to 650,000 distinct CDR3 sequences listed, about 16% were seen once. These sequences were also reported in another study, on T cells in Graves' hyperthyroidism and ophthalmopathy.

Sequenced here: peripheral blood mononuclear cells (PBMCs), sampled at new diagnosis, from a patient treated with antithyroid drugs. The rearrangement uses TRBV11-2 and TRBJ1-1, with D tentatively TRBD1 (5 bases). The clonotype comes from a woman aged 35-60 years with Graves disease. This CDR3 reads CASSLDSRGLHFEAFF. The CDR3, as DNA: TGTGCCAGCAGCTTAGATTCCCGGGGCCTCCACTTTGAAGCTTTCTTT.